These T cell receptor beta chains were read from a single sample in a study of blood T cell repertoires in COVID-19. Repertoires were generated with immunoSEQ multiplex PCR, while TCRdb's copy carries only in-frame clones and drops some. This table holds 350,000 to 550,000 clones, 70% to 90% found once. The sample taken for sequencing was PBMCs or T cells enriched from blood (not recorded which). The receptors shown here come from a woman under 30 with acute COVID-19. Each CDR3 is given with its conserved first and last residue. D genes are given only for firm matches. Clone size appears in some rows only: once, few, many, or a class for an expanded clone.

d_call,v_call,clone_size,j_call,cdr3_aa,cdr3_nt
TRBD1,TRBV7-2,NA,TRBJ1-1,CASSYGQGRNTEAFF,TGTGCCAGCAGCTACGGACAGGGGAGGAACACTGAAGCTTTCTTT
NA,TRBV4-1,NA,TRBJ2-7,CASSQGLGTYEQYF,TGCGCCAGCAGCCAAGGACTCGGGACCTACGAGCAGTACTTC
NA,TRBV28,few,TRBJ1-6,CASSLTADDNSPLHF,TGTGCCAGCAGCCTGACAGCAGACGATAATTCACCCCTCCACTTT
NA,TRBV4-1,NA,TRBJ1-4,CASSHSSGGATNEKLFF,TGCGCCAGCAGCCATTCGTCGGGGGGCGCAACTAATGAAAAACTGTTTTTT
NA,TRBV11-1,NA,TRBJ1-6,CASSSRDSPLHF,TGTGCCAGCAGCTCCAGGGATTCACCCCTCCACTTT
NA,TRBV3-1/TRBV3-2,NA,TRBJ1-2,CASGDIYGYTF,TGTGCCAGCGGCGACATCTATGGCTACACCTTC
TRBD2,TRBV4-2,NA,TRBJ2-1,CASSPSPSGLAGGPAFNEQFF,TGTGCCAGCAGCCCCTCCCCGTCGGGACTAGCGGGGGGGCCCGCGTTCAATGAGCAGTTCTTC
NA,TRBV6-5,NA,TRBJ1-6,CASSYWASGPDSPLHF,TGTGCCAGCAGTTACTGGGCGTCCGGTCCCGATTCACCCCTCCACTTT
TRBD1,TRBV4-1,NA,TRBJ2-5,CASSQPRQGAAKTQYF,TGCGCCAGCAGCCAACCAAGACAGGGGGCGGCAAAGACCCAGTACTTC
NA,TRBV5-1,NA,TRBJ2-5,CASSPGAGLQETQYF,TGCGCCAGCAGCCCTGGGGCGGGGTTACAAGAGACCCAGTACTTC
TRBD1,TRBV2,NA,TRBJ2-6,CASRATGTGRSGANVLTF,TGTGCCAGCAGAGCCACCGGGACAGGGAGGTCTGGGGCCAACGTCCTGACTTTC
TRBD1,TRBV6-5,NA,TRBJ1-1,CASSYRYRGNTEAFF,TGTGCCAGCAGTTACCGTTACAGGGGTAACACTGAAGCTTTCTTT
TRBD2,TRBV7-2,once,TRBJ2-2,CASSSSGGAPRELFF,TGTGCCAGCAGCTCTAGCGGGGGGGCCCCCCGGGAGCTGTTTTTT
NA,TRBV13,NA,TRBJ1-3,CASSFRRGGNTIYF,TGTGCCAGCAGCTTCAGGAGGGGAGGAAACACCATATATTTT
NA,TRBV28,NA,TRBJ2-2,CASSTQGYAGELFF,TGTGCCAGCAGTACCCAGGGGTATGCCGGGGAGCTGTTTTTT
NA,TRBV29-1,NA,TRBJ1-5,CSVGARDQPQHF,TGCAGCGTTGGGGCCAGAGATCAGCCCCAGCATTTT
NA,TRBV10-3,NA,TRBJ2-1,CAIKEGGGEQFF,TGTGCCATCAAAGAAGGGGGGGGCGAGCAGTTCTTC
TRBD2,TRBV24-1,once,TRBJ2-5,CATSDPWEASGRGGETQYF,TGTGCCACCAGTGATCCATGGGAGGCTAGCGGGAGGGGAGGGGAGACCCAGTACTTC
TRBD2,TRBV2,NA,TRBJ2-7,CASSFLFGTSGNEQYF,TGTGCCAGCAGTTTCCTATTTGGGACTAGCGGGAACGAGCAGTACTTC
NA,TRBV27,once,TRBJ1-1,CASSFQGTGTAFF,TGTGCCAGCAGTTTCCAGGGTACTGGCACAGCTTTCTTT
NA,TRBV6-5,few,TRBJ2-7,CAGAQGSDFEQYF,TGTGCCGGGGCACAGGGTTCGGATTTCGAGCAGTACTTC
NA,TRBV21-1,NA,TRBJ2-7,CASSKLKGSLYEQYF,TGTGCCAGCAGCAAATTGAAGGGGTCCCTCTACGAGCAGTACTTC
NA,TRBV10-3,NA,TRBJ1-6,CAISQGTGPNSPLHF,TGTGCCATCAGCCAGGGAACAGGCCCTAATTCACCCCTCCACTTT
TRBD1,TRBV13,NA,TRBJ2-7,CASSLTGGGYEQYF,TGTGCCAGCAGCCTGACAGGGGGCGGCTACGAGCAGTACTTC
TRBD1,TRBV28,NA,TRBJ2-4,CASTQPGQSNIQYF,TGTGCCAGCACCCAACCGGGACAGTCAAACATTCAGTACTTC
NA,TRBV12-3/TRBV12-4,NA,TRBJ1-3,CASIEGNTIYF,TGTGCCAGCATCGAGGGAAACACCATATATTTT
TRBD1,TRBV6-2/TRBV6-3,once,TRBJ1-5,CASSADRTQPQHF,TGTGCCAGCAGTGCGGACAGGACTCAGCCCCAGCATTTT
NA,TRBV21-1,NA,TRBJ2-7,CASTPAGTGSYEQYF,TGTGCCAGCACCCCTGCGGGGACAGGGTCCTACGAGCAGTACTTC
TRBD1,TRBV4-1,NA,TRBJ1-6,CASSQRSDRASDSPLHF,TGCGCCAGCAGCCAAAGAAGCGACAGGGCTTCTGATTCACCCCTCCACTTT
NA,TRBV2,NA,TRBJ2-7,CASSAETRAEQYF,TGTGCCAGCAGTGCGGAGACTAGAGCCGAGCAGTACTTC
NA,TRBV6-5,NA,TRBJ2-1,CASSNGRGHYNEQFF,TGTGCCAGCAGTAACGGTCGAGGGCACTACAATGAGCAGTTCTTC
NA,TRBV4-1,NA,TRBJ1-4,CASSQATGRRNEKLFF,TGCGCCAGCAGCCAGGCGACAGGAAGACGGAATGAAAAACTGTTTTTT
TRBD1,TRBV5-1,NA,TRBJ2-3,CASRNRDRGTDTQYF,TGCGCCAGCAGGAATCGGGACAGGGGCACAGATACGCAGTATTTT
TRBD1,TRBV27,NA,TRBJ2-7,CASSPTGGLAYEQYF,TGTGCCAGCAGCCCAACAGGGGGCCTAGCCTACGAGCAGTACTTC
NA,TRBV28,NA,TRBJ2-3,CASGAAPSTDTQYF,TGTGCCAGCGGAGCGGCACCCAGCACAGATACGCAGTATTTT
NA,TRBV3-1/TRBV3-2,NA,TRBJ2-5,CASSQDTPGEWSETQYF,TGTGCCAGCAGCCAAGATACGCCAGGGGAATGGAGTGAGACCCAGTACTTC
TRBD1,TRBV28,NA,TRBJ2-5,CASSPPDRGRETQYF,TGTGCCAGCAGTCCCCCGGACAGGGGGCGGGAGACCCAGTACTTC
TRBD2,TRBV24-1,NA,TRBJ2-1,CATSDLKTSVGYNEQFF,TGTGCCACCAGTGATCTGAAGACTAGCGTTGGATACAATGAGCAGTTCTTC
TRBD2,TRBV7-2,NA,TRBJ2-3,CASSLWIALSGGPGDTQYF,TGTGCCAGCAGCTTATGGATAGCCCTAAGCGGGGGGCCGGGAGATACGCAGTATTTT
TRBD1,TRBV6-2/TRBV6-3,NA,TRBJ1-2,CASSPGQGAGYTF,TGTGCCAGCAGTCCAGGACAGGGGGCTGGCTACACCTTC
NA,TRBV5-1,NA,TRBJ1-4,CASSPEGVLNEKLFF,TGCGCCAGCAGCCCAGAGGGGGTTTTGAATGAAAAACTGTTTTTT
TRBD2,TRBV7-9,NA,TRBJ2-7,CASSLAAREGIDEQYF,TGTGCCAGCAGCTTAGCGGCGCGGGAGGGTATCGACGAGCAGTACTTC
TRBD1,TRBV18,NA,TRBJ2-5,CASSPRGLETQYF,TGTGCCAGCTCACCAAGGGGGCTGGAGACCCAGTACTTC
NA,TRBV27,NA,TRBJ1-5,CASSLSRRGNQPQHF,TGTGCCAGCAGTTTATCCCGCAGGGGCAATCAGCCCCAGCATTTT
TRBD2,TRBV6-5,NA,TRBJ2-2,CASTPGLAGSGELFF,TGTGCCAGCACCCCGGGACTAGCTGGTTCCGGGGAGCTGTTTTTT
TRBD1,TRBV7-6,NA,TRBJ2-2,CASSPFQSGQVNTGELFF,TGTGCCAGCAGCCCCTTCCAGTCGGGACAGGTGAACACCGGGGAGCTGTTTTTT
TRBD1,TRBV2,NA,TRBJ1-5,CASSEGTGPNQPQHF,TGTGCCAGCAGTGAAGGGACAGGCCCGAATCAGCCCCAGCATTTT
NA,TRBV14,few,TRBJ2-6,CASSPYGSGANVLTF,TGTGCCAGCAGCCCGTACGGGTCTGGGGCCAACGTCCTGACTTTC
NA,TRBV28,few,TRBJ2-7,CASSPANLGTHEQYF,TGTGCCAGCAGTCCGGCTAATCTAGGAACCCACGAGCAGTACTTC
NA,TRBV18,NA,TRBJ2-1,CASSPLADNEQFF,TGTGCCAGCTCACCACTAGCGGACAATGAGCAGTTCTTC
NA,TRBV27,NA,TRBJ2-7,CASSLGQTTYEQYF,TGTGCCAGCAGTCTAGGTCAGACTACCTACGAGCAGTACTTC
TRBD2,TRBV5-4,NA,TRBJ2-1,CASSSGTSGINEQFF,TGTGCCAGCAGTTCCGGGACTAGCGGGATAAATGAGCAGTTCTTC
TRBD1,TRBV5-4,NA,TRBJ1-2,CASSLSATGGDGYTF,TGTGCCAGCAGCTTGAGTGCGACAGGGGGCGATGGCTACACCTTC
NA,TRBV4-3,NA,TRBJ2-7,CASSQGGMVSEQYF,TGCGCCAGCAGCCAAGGAGGGATGGTTTCCGAGCAGTACTTC